This record covers a single T cell receptor beta chain. Its specificity is not known. The sample comes from a study of beta chain features in type 1 diabetes. The study's findings and limits: For Type 1 diabetes patients, all four CD4+ subsets carried TCRB CDR3s that were moderately but significantly shorter.

Every bit of the isolated RNA underwent reverse transcription, so sequencing read expressed TCRB transcripts. The repertoire was sequenced with immunoSEQ multiplex PCR; TCRdb's copy has only in-frame clones and lacks some. The sample has about 25,000 clones, over 65% seen once; the top ten hold 1.1%. The length of the CDR3 is 15 residues. Germline CDR1 reads SGHTA; CDR2 reads FQGNSA. V shed 5 bases and J 1 base; nucleotides not matched to a gene: 4. The TCR comes from a woman between 40 and 55 years old with type 1 diabetes. The rearrangement joins TRBV7-2 to TRBJ2-1; 8 nucleotides line up with TRBD1. Sequencing input: stem cell memory CD4+ T cells from blood. The CDR3 DNA is TGTGCCAGCAGCCCAGGGGGCCAGTCCTACAATGAGCAGTTCTTC. This encodes CASSPGGQSYNEQFF.